This is a list of T cell receptor beta chains from one sample in a study of T cell responses to AZD1222 COVID-19 vaccine. Profiling relied on immunoSEQ multiplex PCR, and the TCRdb table lists in-frame clones only, not all of them. The sample shows about 69,000 clones, around four fifths of them seen only once. The specimen comprised peripheral blood, sampled 28 days after the second AZD1222 dose. The receptors were gathered from an adult who received the AZD1222 COVID-19 vaccine. CDR3s include the opening cysteine and the closing phenylalanine or tryptophan. The D gene is left open where the match is weak. Size is stated for part of the rows, as once, few or many counts, or as a class when the clone is expanded.

.	TRBV6-6	.	TRBJ1-6	CASSSGGSSYNSPLHF	TGTGCCAGCAGTTCCGGGGGAAGCTCCTATAATTCACCCCTCCACTTT
.	TRBV6-6	few	TRBJ1-1	CASKGGPNEAFF	TGTGCCAGCAAGGGGGGGCCCAACGAAGCTTTCTTT
.	TRBV10-2	.	TRBJ2-2	CASNVNSGYTGELFF	TGCGCCAGCAACGTCAATAGCGGTTACACCGGGGAGCTGTTTTTT
.	TRBV5-5	.	TRBJ2-1	CASSTSGGSYNEQFF	TGTGCCAGCTCGACCTCTGGGGGTTCCTACAATGAGCAGTTCTTC
TRBD1	TRBV5-1	.	TRBJ1-2	CASSLDRERNLYGYTF	TGCGCCAGCAGTTTGGACAGGGAGCGTAATCTCTATGGCTACACCTTC
TRBD2	TRBV6-6	.	TRBJ2-3	CASRGLAGGPGAQYF	TGTGCCAGCAGGGGACTAGCGGGGGGGCCCGGTGCGCAGTATTTT
TRBD1	TRBV11-3	.	TRBJ1-2	CASSAVQGADGYTF	TGTGCCAGCAGCGCCGTCCAGGGGGCAGATGGCTACACCTTC
.	TRBV5-1	.	TRBJ2-2	CASTGTQNTGELFF	TGCGCCAGCACCGGGACTCAGAACACCGGGGAGCTGTTTTTT
.	TRBV19	once	TRBJ2-2	CASSWLIEENTGELFF	TGTGCCAGTAGTTGGCTGATCGAGGAGAACACCGGGGAGCTGTTTTTT
TRBD1	TRBV18	.	TRBJ2-5	CASSPPRTGSETQYF	TGTGCCAGCTCACCCCCTCGGACAGGTTCAGAGACCCAGTACTTC
TRBD2	TRBV3-1/TRBV3-2	.	TRBJ2-3	CASSQGGAGIDTQYF	TGTGCCAGCAGCCAAGGCGGAGCGGGGATAGATACGCAGTATTTT
.	TRBV7-9	.	TRBJ2-7	CASSLMGEVYEQYF	TGTGCCAGCAGCTTAATGGGGGAAGTCTACGAGCAGTACTTC
.	TRBV24-1	.	TRBJ2-7	CATSDRSGAYEQYF	TGTGCCACCAGTGATCGATCAGGGGCCTACGAGCAGTACTTC
.	TRBV4-2	.	TRBJ2-5	CASSLALPGPEKETQYF	TGTGCCAGCAGCCTCGCCCTTCCGGGACCCGAAAAAGAGACCCAGTACTTC
.	TRBV6-6	.	TRBJ2-7	CASSYSGDEQYF	TGTGCCAGCAGTTACTCAGGGGACGAGCAGTACTTC
.	TRBV4-2	.	TRBJ1-2	CASSQADGYTF	TGTGCCAGCAGCCAAGCGGATGGCTACACCTTC
.	TRBV11-2	.	TRBJ2-3	CASSEGVRPDTQYF	TGTGCCAGCAGCGAAGGGGTACGACCAGATACGCAGTATTTT
TRBD1	TRBV2	.	TRBJ1-2	CASSVWGTGVTTGYTF	TGTGCCAGCAGTGTCTGGGGGACAGGCGTTACCACGGGCTACACCTTC
.	TRBV3-1/TRBV3-2	once	TRBJ1-2	CASSPQVGFYGYTF	TGTGCCAGCAGCCCCCAGGTGGGATTCTATGGCTACACCTTC
.	TRBV11-2	.	TRBJ1-1	CASKTGPETFF	TGTGCCAGCAAAACCGGACCTGAAACTTTCTTT
TRBD1	TRBV7-3	.	TRBJ1-1	CASSPGQGNTEAFF	TGTGCCAGCAGCCCCGGACAGGGGAACACTGAAGCTTTCTTT
.	TRBV2	.	TRBJ2-3	CASTGLPGDTQYF	TGTGCCAGCACGGGACTCCCGGGGGATACGCAGTATTTT
.	TRBV5-1	.	TRBJ2-3	CASMRQQGDTQYF	TGCGCCAGCATGCGCCAGCAAGGAGATACGCAGTATTTT
.	TRBV7-9	.	TRBJ1-1	CASSLGAANTEAFF	TGTGCCAGCAGCTTAGGGGCAGCGAACACTGAAGCTTTCTTT
.	TRBV2	.	TRBJ1-2	CASFTVRGNYGYTF	TGTGCCAGCTTCACCGTGAGGGGTAACTATGGCTACACCTTC
TRBD2	TRBV6-5	.	TRBJ2-1	CASSTIPGGQDEQFF	TGTGCCAGCAGTACCATACCGGGGGGGCAGGACGAGCAGTTCTTC
TRBD1	TRBV5-8	.	TRBJ2-1	CASSSSDRGRNEQFF	TGTGCCAGCAGCTCGTCAGACAGGGGGAGGAATGAGCAGTTCTTC
TRBD1	TRBV3-1/TRBV3-2	.	TRBJ2-7	CASSHKGDRAEQYF	TGTGCCAGCAGCCACAAGGGGGACAGAGCCGAGCAGTACTTC
.	TRBV29-1	.	TRBJ1-3	CSVELGVGNTIYF	TGCAGCGTTGAATTAGGAGTTGGAAACACCATATATTTT
.	TRBV27	.	TRBJ1-3	CASSLTGGLGNTIYF	TGTGCCAGCAGTTTAACGGGGGGCCTCGGAAACACCATATATTTT
.	TRBV19	.	TRBJ2-2	CASKGSNTGELFF	TGTGCCAGTAAGGGGTCTAACACCGGGGAGCTGTTTTTT
TRBD1	TRBV27	.	TRBJ2-1	CASSPSDRDEQFF	TGTGCCAGCAGCCCATCGGACAGGGATGAGCAGTTCTTC
.	TRBV5-6	.	TRBJ2-3	CASRQGDTQYF	TGTGCCAGCAGGCAGGGGGATACGCAGTATTTT
.	TRBV6-5	.	TRBJ1-2	CASSLGRANYGYTF	TGTGCCAGCAGCTTAGGACGGGCGAACTATGGCTACACCTTC
.	TRBV12-3/TRBV12-4	.	TRBJ1-2	CASSLSGGGYTF	TGTGCCAGCAGTTTGTCCGGGGGAGGCTACACCTTC
.	TRBV18	.	TRBJ2-3	CASSPTAQGTDTQYF	TGTGCCAGCTCACCGACCGCTCAGGGCACAGATACGCAGTATTTT
TRBD1	TRBV11-2	once	TRBJ1-1	CASAGDRVQAFF	TGTGCTTCGGCTGGAGACAGGGTGCAAGCTTTCTTT
.	TRBV1	once	TRBJ1-5	CTSSNKSTDRGPSSNQPQHF	TGCACCAGCAGCAATAAAAGCACGGACAGGGGGCCCTCTAGCAATCAGCCCCAGCATTTT
.	TRBV10-1	.	TRBJ1-1	CASSADLNTEAFF	TGCGCCAGCAGTGCCGATCTGAACACTGAAGCTTTCTTT
.	TRBV5-1	.	TRBJ2-3	CASSLAGAGWGTDTQYF	TGCGCCAGCAGCTTGGCCGGGGCGGGTTGGGGCACAGATACGCAGTATTTT
.	TRBV30	.	TRBJ1-3	CAWSVQSDTIYF	TGTGCCTGGAGTGTACAGTCGGACACCATATATTTT
TRBD2	TRBV7-2	.	TRBJ2-1	CASTPSASGYNEQFF	TGTGCCAGCACCCCCTCCGCTAGCGGGTACAATGAGCAGTTCTTC
.	TRBV6-5	.	TRBJ1-2	CASKGGVERYTF	TGTGCCAGCAAGGGGGGGGTAGAGCGCTACACCTTC
TRBD2	TRBV3-1/TRBV3-2	.	TRBJ2-1	CASSQLAGGSYNEQFF	TGTGCCAGCAGCCAACTAGCGGGGGGGTCCTACAATGAGCAGTTCTTC
TRBD1	TRBV7-2	.	TRBJ1-5	CASSLASTGVQPQHF	TGTGCCAGCAGCTTAGCATCGACAGGGGTTCAGCCCCAGCATTTT
.	TRBV10-2	.	TRBJ1-2	CASSEYRDDGYTF	TGCGCCAGCAGTGAGTACAGGGATGATGGCTACACCTTC